The 12 T cell receptor beta chains presented below share a single source sample, sequenced in a study of T cells after yellow fever vaccination. In TCRdb, the 5' RACE reads were re-called with MiXCR into one record per CDR3 protein. The sample has 110,000 or so distinct CDR3 sequences, about 7.8% seen once. The sequencing used CD4+ T cells sorted from PBMCs, collected more than 35 days after the first yellow fever vaccination. The source of these receptors is a man between 18 and 29 years old who received the YFV17D yellow fever vaccine.

Here the CDR3 DNA reads TGCAGTGCTAGACCCGGACAGTTTCGCAATCAGCCCCAGCATTTT. Translating it yields CSARPGQFRNQPQHF. The chain links TRBV20-1 to TRBJ1-5; tentative D call: TRBD1 (6 bases). The V gene's germline CDR1 is DFQATT and CDR2 SNEGSKA (reference sequence). This CDR3 region has 15 residues. Trimming removed 2 bases at V and 2 bases at J, with 13 bases between.

This clonotype was seen repeatedly, ten times or more. The chain recombines TRBV5-5 with TRBJ1-6; 12 nucleotides align to TRBD1. From germline, CDR1 is SGHKS and CDR2 YYEKEE (reference sequence). The CDR3 spans 17 residues. The junction had 11 bases not matched to a gene; V was cut back by 0 bases and J by 13 bases. The CDR3 is CASSLAGVGQGARPLHF. CDR3 DNA: TGTGCCAGCAGCTTGGCCGGGGTGGGACAGGGGGCGAGGCCCCTCCACTTT.

This clonotype has at least ten counts. The rearrangement joins TRBV6-5 to TRBJ2-3; D ambiguous. CDR1 and CDR2 from the germline V gene are MNHEY and SVGAGI. This CDR3 has 16 residues. Deletions cut 0 bases from V and 2 bases from J, with 12 bases between. The CDR3 region is CASSYSMADLTDTQYF. For the CDR3, the DNA is TGTGCCAGCAGTTACTCGATGGCAGACCTCACAGATACGCAGTATTTT.

This clonotype has ten or more counts. The V gene is TRBV7-2, the J gene TRBJ2-3; the D is unclear. Deletions cut 1 base from V and 1 base from J, with 12 bases between. The germline V gene encodes CDR1 SGHTA and CDR2 FQGNSA. This CDR3 spans 16 amino acids. Written as DNA, the CDR3 is TGTGCCAGCAGCTTAGGGGCGACGGGTCGCACAGATACGCAGTATTTT. This translates into CASSLGATGRTDTQYF. The full variable domain, in which reference TRBV7-2 and TRBJ2-3 provide the parts outside the CDR3, is GAGVSQSPSNKVTEKGKDVELRCDPISGHTALYWYRQSLGQGLEFLIYFQGNSAPDKSGLPSDRFSAERTGGSVSTLTIQRTQQEDSAVYLCASSLGATGRTDTQYFGPGTRLTVL.

This clonotype came up many times. This chain connects TRBV6-1 to TRBJ2-3; D tentatively fits TRBD1 or TRBD2 (5 bases each). V gave up 8 bases and J gave up 3 bases, with 18 bases separating them. This CDR3 has 15 residues. CDR1 and CDR2 (germline): MNHNS, SASEGT. CDR3 in DNA: TGTGCCAGCCGGAGTGCCGGGGCCGGAACAGATACGCAGTATTTT. It is translated as CASRSAGAGTDTQYF.

This clonotype was recorded many times. At one of its ends the junction is not consistent with the germline gene, which may arise from a read error. The chain couples TRBV5-4 to TRBJ2-3; the match to TRBD2 covers 8 bases. The CDR3 has 14 residues. Germline CDR1 reads SGHNT; CDR2 reads YYREEE (reference sequence). CDR3 nucleotides: TGTGCCAGCAGCCCCGGGGGGGGGTTAGATGCGCAGTATTTT. Translated, it gives CASSPGGGLDAQYF.

The sample holds a few counts of this clonotype. The chain employs TRBV12-3 or TRBV12-4 and TRBJ2-5; TRBD2 aligns across 9 bases. CDR3 size: 15 residues. The trim removed 6 bases at V and 1 base at J, leaving 6 bases unmatched. CDR3 bases: TGTGCCAGCAGAAGCGGGGGGCCCTCCCAAGAGACCCAGTACTTC. Protein product: CASRSGGPSQETQYF.

This clonotype was found a few times. The CDR3 nucleotides are TGTGCCAGCAGCCTCACTAGCGGGGGGGCCCAGACCCAGTACTTC. This translates into CASSLTSGGAQTQYF. The chain is built from TRBV7-2 and TRBJ2-5; 13 nucleotides agree with TRBD2. Germline V gene lookup returns CDR1 SGHTA and CDR2 FQGNSA. This CDR3 spans 15 amino acids. Germline trimming cut 5 bases from V and 6 bases from J; bases unmatched to any gene: 6.

At least ten counts were recorded for this clonotype. The chain combines TRBV12-5 with TRBJ2-3; D might be TRBD2 (5 bases). There are 13 residues in the CDR3. With 4 bases removed from V and 2 bases from J, the gap between germline ends came to 7 bases. Germline loops: CDR1 LGHNT, CDR2 FRNRAP. The CDR3 is CASGSGDTDTQYF. CDR3 DNA sequence: TGTGCTAGTGGTTCCGGGGACACAGATACGCAGTATTTT. Supplemented by reference TRBV12-5 and TRBJ2-3, the full variable domain reads DARVTQTPRHKVTEMGQEVTMRCQPILGHNTVFWYRQTMMQGLELLAYFRNRAPLDDSGMPKDRFSAEMPDATLATLKIQPSEPRDSAVYFCASGSGDTDTQYFGPGTRLTVL.

The chain recombines TRBV19 with TRBJ1-5; TRBD1 matches at 8 bases. This CDR3 is 17 amino acids long. The germline V gene has CDR1 LNHDA and CDR2 SQIVND (reference sequence). V shed 8 bases and J 7 bases; nucleotides not matched to a gene: 19. The CDR3 bases are TGTGCCAGTCCCTCGGGAGACAGGGGTAATTGGTACCAGCCCCAGCATTTT. Encoded protein: CASPSGDRGNWYQPQHF.

This clonotype was seen ten or more times. J is TRBJ1-5 and V is TRBV7-9; the D is unclear. Deletions cut 1 base from V and 9 bases from J, with 7 bases between. This CDR3 is built from 12 residues. Germline CDR1 reads SEHNR; CDR2 reads FQNEAQ (reference sequence). The CDR3 nucleotides are TGTGCCAGCAGCTTAGGGATCGGGCCCCAGCATTTT. Its translation is CASSLGIGPQHF.

The rearrangement uses TRBV7-2 and TRBJ2-1; 10 bases match TRBD2. J was trimmed by 9 bases and V by 5 bases; bases with no gene match: 13. The CDR3 is made up of 16 amino acids. Germline V gives CDR1 SGHTA, CDR2 FQGNSA. CDR3 protein: CASSPGGLAGAGEQFF. As DNA, the CDR3 is TGTGCCAGCAGCCCCGGAGGGCTAGCGGGGGCGGGTGAGCAGTTCTTC.